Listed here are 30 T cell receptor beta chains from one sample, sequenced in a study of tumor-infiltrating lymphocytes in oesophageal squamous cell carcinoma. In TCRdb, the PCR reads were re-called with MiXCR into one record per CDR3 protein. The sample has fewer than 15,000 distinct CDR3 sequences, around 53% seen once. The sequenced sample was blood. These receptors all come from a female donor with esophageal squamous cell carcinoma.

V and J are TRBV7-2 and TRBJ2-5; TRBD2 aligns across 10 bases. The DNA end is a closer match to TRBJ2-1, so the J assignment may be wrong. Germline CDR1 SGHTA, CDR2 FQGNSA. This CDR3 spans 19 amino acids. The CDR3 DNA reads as TGTGCCAGCAGCCATCCCCGTTCTAGCGGGAGTGATTCCTACAATGAGCAGTTCTTC. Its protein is CASSHPRSSGSDSYNEQFF.

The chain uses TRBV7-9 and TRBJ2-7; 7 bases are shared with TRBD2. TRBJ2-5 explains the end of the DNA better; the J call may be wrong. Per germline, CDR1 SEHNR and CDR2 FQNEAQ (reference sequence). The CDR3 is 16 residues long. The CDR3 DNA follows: TGTGCCAGCAGCCTCCCCATCGGACTAGGGGTGTGGACCCAGTACTTC. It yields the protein CASSLPIGLGVWTQYF.

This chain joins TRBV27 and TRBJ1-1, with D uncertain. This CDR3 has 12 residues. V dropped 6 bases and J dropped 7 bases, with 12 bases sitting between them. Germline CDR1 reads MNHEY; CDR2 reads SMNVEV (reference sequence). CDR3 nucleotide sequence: TGTGCCAGCAGCCATTTAGGCGGTGAAGCTTTCTTT. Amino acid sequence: CASSHLGGEAFF.

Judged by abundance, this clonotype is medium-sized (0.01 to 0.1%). CDR3 protein: CASSFWDRVRDTQYF. For the CDR3, the DNA is TGTGCCAGCAGTTTTTGGGACAGGGTCAGAGATACGCAGTATTTT. This rearrangement joins TRBV27 to TRBJ2-3, with 9 nucleotides matching TRBD1. J lost 5 bases, V lost 3 bases, and 6 bases had no gene match. This CDR3 region has 15 residues. Germline V gene lookup returns CDR1 MNHEY and CDR2 SMNVEV (reference sequence).

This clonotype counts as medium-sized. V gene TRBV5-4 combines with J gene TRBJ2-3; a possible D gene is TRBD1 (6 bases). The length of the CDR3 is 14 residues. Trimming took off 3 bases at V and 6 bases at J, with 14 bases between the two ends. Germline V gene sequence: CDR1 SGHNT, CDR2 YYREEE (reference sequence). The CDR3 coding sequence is TGTGCCAGCAGCTCGAAACAGGGCTTGGATACGCAGTATTTT. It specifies CASSSKQGLDTQYF.

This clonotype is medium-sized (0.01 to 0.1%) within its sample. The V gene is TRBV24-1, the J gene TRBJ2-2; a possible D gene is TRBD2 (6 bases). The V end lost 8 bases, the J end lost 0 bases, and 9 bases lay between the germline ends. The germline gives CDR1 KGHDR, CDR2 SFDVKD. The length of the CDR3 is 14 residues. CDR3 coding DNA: TGTGCCACCAAGAGGGAGGCGAACACCGGGGAGCTGTTTTTT. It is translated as CATKREANTGELFF.

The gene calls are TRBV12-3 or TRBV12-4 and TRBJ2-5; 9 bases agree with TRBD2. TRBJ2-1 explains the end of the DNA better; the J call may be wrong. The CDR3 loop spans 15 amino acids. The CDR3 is CASTRSSGAYNEQFF. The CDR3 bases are TGTGCCAGCACCCGATCTAGCGGGGCCTACAATGAGCAGTTCTTC.

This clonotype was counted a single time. The CDR3 here is CASSYWGIAKNIQYF. The CDR3 DNA reads TGTGCCAGCAGTTACTGGGGGATCGCCAAAAACATTCAGTACTTC. The V call is TRBV7-2, the J call TRBJ2-7; D possibly matches TRBD1 or TRBD2 (5 bases each). TRBJ2-4 explains the end of the DNA better; the J call may be wrong. Germline-derived CDR1 and CDR2 are SGHTA and FQGNSA. This CDR3 is built from 15 residues.

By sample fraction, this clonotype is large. The chain's CDR3 is CASSIGAGELFF. The CDR3 coding sequence is TGTGCCAGCAGCATCGGAGCCGGGGAGCTGTTTTTT. The chain carries TRBV7-6 and TRBJ2-2; D gene unclear. V lost 5 bases to trimming and J lost 6 bases, with 7 bases between them. In germline, CDR1 is SGHVS, CDR2 FNYEAQ. CDR3 size: 12 residues.

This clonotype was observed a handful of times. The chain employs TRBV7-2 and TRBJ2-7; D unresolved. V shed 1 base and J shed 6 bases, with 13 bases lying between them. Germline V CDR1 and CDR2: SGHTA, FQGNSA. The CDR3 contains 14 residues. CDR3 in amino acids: CASSLGASSGEQYF. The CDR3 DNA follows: TGTGCCAGCAGCTTAGGCGCTAGTTCCGGCGAGCAGTACTTC.

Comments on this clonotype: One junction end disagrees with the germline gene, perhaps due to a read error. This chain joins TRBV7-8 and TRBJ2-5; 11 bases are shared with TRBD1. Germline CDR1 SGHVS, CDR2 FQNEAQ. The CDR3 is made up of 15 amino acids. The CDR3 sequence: CASSPGTGGDRYAVF. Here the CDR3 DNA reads TGTGCCAGCAGCCCCGGGACAGGGGGAGACAGATACGCAGTATTT.

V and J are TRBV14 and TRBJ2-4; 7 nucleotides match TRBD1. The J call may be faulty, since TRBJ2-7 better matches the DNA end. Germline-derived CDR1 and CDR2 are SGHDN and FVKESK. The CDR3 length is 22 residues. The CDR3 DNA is TGTGCCAGCAGCCAAGGGACCTTTGGAAGAGGATCAGGGGGAGCCTTCGTCCACGAGCAGTACTTC. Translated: CASSQGTFGRGSGGAFVHEQYF.

This CDR3 is CASSLAPGQRLETQYF. DNA of the CDR3: TGCGCCAGCAGCTTGGCCCCGGGACAACGCCTAGAGACCCAGTACTTC. This chain links TRBV5-1 with TRBJ2-4; the D gene is possibly TRBD1 (6 bases). Matching the DNA end better, TRBJ2-5 makes the J call doubtful. This CDR3 is built from 16 residues. Per germline, CDR1 SGHRS and CDR2 YFSETQ.

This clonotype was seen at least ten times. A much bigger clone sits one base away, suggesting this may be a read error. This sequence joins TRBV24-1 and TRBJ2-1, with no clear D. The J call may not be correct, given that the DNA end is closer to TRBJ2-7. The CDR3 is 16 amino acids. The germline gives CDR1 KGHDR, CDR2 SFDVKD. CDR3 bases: TGTGCCACCAGTGATTTAGGCGGAACGTCCTACAATGAGCAGTACTTC. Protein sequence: CATSDLGGTSYNEQYF.

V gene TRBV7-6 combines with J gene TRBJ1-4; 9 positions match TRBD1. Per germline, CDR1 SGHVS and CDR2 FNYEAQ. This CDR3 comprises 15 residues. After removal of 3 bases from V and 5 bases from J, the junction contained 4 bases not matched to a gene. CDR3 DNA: TGTGCCAGCAGCTTCGGCGGACAGGGGAATGAAAAACTGTTTTTT. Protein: CASSFGGQGNEKLFF.

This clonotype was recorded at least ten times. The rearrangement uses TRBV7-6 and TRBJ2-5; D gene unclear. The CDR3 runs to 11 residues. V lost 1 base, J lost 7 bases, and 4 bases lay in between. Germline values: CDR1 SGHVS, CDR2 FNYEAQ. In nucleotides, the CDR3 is TGTGCCAGCAGCTTAGGGGGGACCCAGTACTTC. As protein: CASSLGGTQYF.

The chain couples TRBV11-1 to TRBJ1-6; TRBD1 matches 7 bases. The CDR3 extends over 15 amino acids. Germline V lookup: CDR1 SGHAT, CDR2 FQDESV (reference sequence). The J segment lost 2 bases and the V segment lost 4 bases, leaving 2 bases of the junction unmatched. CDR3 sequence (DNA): TGTGCCAGCAGCTCCGGACAGGCCTATAATTCACCCCTCCACTTT. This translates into CASSSGQAYNSPLHF.

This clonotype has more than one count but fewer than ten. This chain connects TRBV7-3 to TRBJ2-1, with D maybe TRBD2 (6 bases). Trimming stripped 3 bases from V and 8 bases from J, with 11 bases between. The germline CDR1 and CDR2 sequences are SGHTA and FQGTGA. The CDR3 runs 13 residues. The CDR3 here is CASSFLGEDEQFF. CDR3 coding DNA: TGTGCCAGCAGCTTCTTAGGGGAGGATGAGCAGTTCTTC.

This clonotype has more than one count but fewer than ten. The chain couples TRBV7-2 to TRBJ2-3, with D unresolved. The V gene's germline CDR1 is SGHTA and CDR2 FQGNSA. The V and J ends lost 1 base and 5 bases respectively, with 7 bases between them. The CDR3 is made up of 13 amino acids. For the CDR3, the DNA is TGTGCCAGCAGCTTAGTCCCGGGAGATACGCAGTATTTT. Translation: CASSLVPGDTQYF.

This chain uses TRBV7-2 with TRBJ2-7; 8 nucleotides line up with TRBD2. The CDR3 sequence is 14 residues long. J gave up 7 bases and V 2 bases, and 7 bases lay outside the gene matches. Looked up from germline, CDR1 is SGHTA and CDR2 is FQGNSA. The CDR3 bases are TGTGCCAGCAGCTTAATGGCGGGAGGCCGTGAGCAGTACTTC. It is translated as CASSLMAGGREQYF.

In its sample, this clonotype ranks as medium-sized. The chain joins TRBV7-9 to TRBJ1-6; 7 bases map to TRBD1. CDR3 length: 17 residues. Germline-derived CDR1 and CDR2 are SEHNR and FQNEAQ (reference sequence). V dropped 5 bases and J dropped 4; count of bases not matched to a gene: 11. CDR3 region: CASSGRGGDRYNSPLHF. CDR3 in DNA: TGTGCCAGCAGCGGACGGGGGGGGGACAGATATAATTCACCCCTCCACTTT.

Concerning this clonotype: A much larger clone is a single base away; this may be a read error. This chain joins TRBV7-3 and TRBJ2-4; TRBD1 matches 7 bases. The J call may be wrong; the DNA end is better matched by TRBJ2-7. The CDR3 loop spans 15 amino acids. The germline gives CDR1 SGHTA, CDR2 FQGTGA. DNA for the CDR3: TGTGCCAGCAGCCTGCATCCCGGGACAGCCTACGAGCAGTACTTC. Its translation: CASSLHPGTAYEQYF.

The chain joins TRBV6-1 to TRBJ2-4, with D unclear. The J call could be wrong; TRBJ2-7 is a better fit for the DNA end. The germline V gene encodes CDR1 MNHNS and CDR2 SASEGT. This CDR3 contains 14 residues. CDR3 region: CASKDDPGSYEQYF. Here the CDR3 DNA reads TGTGCCAGCAAGGACGATCCCGGGTCCTACGAGCAGTACTTC.

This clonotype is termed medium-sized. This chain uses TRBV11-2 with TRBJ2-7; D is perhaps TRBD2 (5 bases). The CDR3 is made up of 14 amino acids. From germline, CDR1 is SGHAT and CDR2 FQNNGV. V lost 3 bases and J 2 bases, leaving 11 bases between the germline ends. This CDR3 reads CASSFERRTYEQYF. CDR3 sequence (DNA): TGTGCCAGCAGCTTCGAGCGGAGAACCTACGAGCAGTACTTC.

DNA for the CDR3: TGTGCCAGCAGCTTAAGATTAGCGGGGCAAGAGACCCAGTACTTC. Translated: CASSLRLAGQETQYF. This rearrangement joins TRBV11-1 to TRBJ2-4, with 8 positions matching TRBD2. TRBJ2-5 explains the end of the DNA better; the J call may be wrong. The CDR3 has 15 residues. Germline assignment: CDR1 SGHAT and CDR2 FQDESV (reference sequence).

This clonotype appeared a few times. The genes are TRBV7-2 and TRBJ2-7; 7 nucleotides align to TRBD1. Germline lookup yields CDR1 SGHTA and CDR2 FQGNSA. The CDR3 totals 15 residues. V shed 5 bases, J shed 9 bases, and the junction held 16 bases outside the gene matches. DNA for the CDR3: TGTGCCAGCAGCCGCGGAAAGGGGGCAAATTCCTGGCAGTACTTC. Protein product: CASSRGKGANSWQYF.

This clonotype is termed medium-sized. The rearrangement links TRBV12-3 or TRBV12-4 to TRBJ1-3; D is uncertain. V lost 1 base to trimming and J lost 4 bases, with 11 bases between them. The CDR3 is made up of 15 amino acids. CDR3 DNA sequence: TGTGCCAGCAGTTTAGAGGTGGCCCTGGGAAACACCATATATTTT. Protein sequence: CASSLEVALGNTIYF.

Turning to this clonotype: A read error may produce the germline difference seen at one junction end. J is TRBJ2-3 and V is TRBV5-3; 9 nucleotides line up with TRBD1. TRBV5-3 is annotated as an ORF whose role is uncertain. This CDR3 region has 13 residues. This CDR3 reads CASSLDRGDTQYF. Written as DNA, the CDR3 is TGTGCCAGCAGCTTGGACAGGGGAGATACGCAGTATTTT.

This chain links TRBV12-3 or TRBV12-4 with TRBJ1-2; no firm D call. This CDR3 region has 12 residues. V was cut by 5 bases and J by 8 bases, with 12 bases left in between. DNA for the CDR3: TGTGCCAGCAGTCCCGGGCGTCGAGGCTACACCTTC. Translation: CASSPGRRGYTF.

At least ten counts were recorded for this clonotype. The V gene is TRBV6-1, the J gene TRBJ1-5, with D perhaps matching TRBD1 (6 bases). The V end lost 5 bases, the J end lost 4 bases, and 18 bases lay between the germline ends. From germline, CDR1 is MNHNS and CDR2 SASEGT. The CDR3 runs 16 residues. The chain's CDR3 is CASSSPPTGRNQPQHF. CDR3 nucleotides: TGTGCCAGCAGTTCCCCCCCGACAGGCAGAAATCAGCCCCAGCATTTT.